The next 29 T cell receptor beta chains were all read from a single sample in a study of shared clonotypes between healthy human individuals. Using immunoSEQ multiplex PCR, the repertoire was profiled, and TCRdb retains in-frame clones only, with some absent. Here the sample spans 500,000 to 550,000 clones, 95% to 96% being singletons. The specimen sequenced was naive CD4+ T cells sorted from blood. Stated subset: CD45RA+ positively selected. The receptor source for this set is a woman in her thirties in good health.

The chain has TRBV2 and TRBJ2-7; no clear D. Germline loops: CDR1 SNHLY, CDR2 FYNNEI. V lost 4 bases and J lost 0, with 13 bases in between. The CDR3 runs 15 residues. CDR3 nucleotide sequence: TGTGCCAGCAGTGCGTCTAAGCCCCCCTCCTACGAGCAGTACTTC. Its translation: CASSASKPPSYEQYF.

In the case of this clone: Other nucleotide sequences from this sample produce the same CDR3. This chain connects TRBV28 to TRBJ1-2; 9 bases line up with TRBD1. After removal of 4 bases from V and 2 bases from J, the junction contained 2 bases not matched to a gene. Germline CDR1 is MDHEN and CDR2 is SYDVKM. This CDR3 region has 14 residues. The CDR3 region is CASSSGQGNYGYTF. In DNA, the CDR3 is TGTGCCAGCAGTTCGGGACAGGGAAACTATGGCTACACCTTC.

A few counts support this clone. The chain combines TRBV2 with TRBJ1-5; D is unclear. CDR3 size: 15 residues. Trimming shortened V by 6 bases and J by 0 bases, and 12 bases separated the two germline ends. Per germline, CDR1 SNHLY and CDR2 FYNNEI. CDR3 region: CASRGQGHSNQPQHF. CDR3 nucleotide sequence: TGTGCCAGCAGGGGTCAAGGGCATAGCAATCAGCCCCAGCATTTT.

In nucleotides, the CDR3 is TGCGCCAGCAGCTTGGAAGGGGGCCTGAGCTACGAGCAGTACTTC. Translation gives CASSLEGGLSYEQYF. The gene calls are TRBV5-1 and TRBJ2-7; 7 positions agree with TRBD1. V shed 0 bases and J 3 bases; nucleotides not matched to a gene: 6. The germline V gene encodes CDR1 SGHRS and CDR2 YFSETQ. The CDR3 is 15 residues long.

The genes are TRBV28 and TRBJ1-4, with no clear D. Germline assignment: CDR1 MDHEN and CDR2 SYDVKM. The CDR3 consists of 15 residues. V was shortened by 4 bases and J by 2 bases, with 11 bases between the two germline ends. CDR3 DNA: TGTGCCAGCAGTTCAGCAGGTTTGACTAATGAAAAACTGTTTTTT. This gives the protein CASSSAGLTNEKLFF.

The rearrangement joins TRBV5-1 to TRBJ2-3; perhaps TRBD1 as D (5 bases). Trimming shortened V by 3 bases and J by 0 bases, and 14 bases separated the two germline ends. Germline-derived CDR1 and CDR2 are SGHRS and YFSETQ. CDR3 size: 16 residues. This CDR3 is CASSSARQTSTDTQYF. CDR3 nucleotides: TGCGCCAGCAGCTCCGCCCGACAGACGAGCACAGATACGCAGTATTTT.

The chain recombines TRBV9 with TRBJ1-1; TRBD1 is a possible D gene (5 bases). Per the germline V gene, CDR1 is SGDLS and CDR2 is YYNGEE. Trimming left V 4 bases short and J 4 bases short, with 11 bases between. The CDR3 has 13 amino acids. The CDR3 loop is CASSPMGGTEAFF. The CDR3 DNA follows: TGTGCCAGCAGCCCCATGGGGGGCACTGAAGCTTTCTTT.

The rearrangement joins TRBV7-8 to TRBJ2-7; D is perhaps TRBD2 (5 bases). Trimming removed 3 bases from V and 4 bases from J, with 16 bases in between. CDR3 length: 15 amino acids. Germline V gives CDR1 SGHVS, CDR2 FQNEAQ. The CDR3 region is CASSLGRGVDYEQYF. For the CDR3, the DNA is TGTGCCAGCAGCTTGGGTCGGGGAGTCGATTACGAGCAGTACTTC.

The chain is built from TRBV5-1 and TRBJ2-3; D remains unclear. Trimming pared 4 bases from V and 6 bases from J, leaving 9 bases between. Germline V lookup: CDR1 SGHRS, CDR2 YFSETQ. The CDR3 runs to 12 residues. The CDR3 sequence: CASSPNVDTQYF. The CDR3 DNA sequence: TGCGCCAGCAGCCCGAATGTGGATACGCAGTATTTT.

This chain joins TRBV5-4 and TRBJ2-1; D is ambiguous. V lost 4 bases to trimming and J lost 5 bases, with 7 bases between them. Looked up from germline, CDR1 is SGHNT and CDR2 is YYREEE (reference sequence). The length of the CDR3 is 12 residues. CDR3 nucleotides: TGTGCCAGCAGCGTACCGCACAATGAGCAGTTCTTC. It is translated as CASSVPHNEQFF.

The chain recombines TRBV7-6 with TRBJ1-2; D is ambiguous. V was pared by 4 bases and J by 4 bases, with 7 bases between. CDR3 size: 12 residues. Per the germline V gene, CDR1 is SGHVS and CDR2 is FNYEAQ. Here the CDR3 DNA reads TGTGCCAGCAGCTCCGGACCCTATGGCTACACCTTC. Translation gives CASSSGPYGYTF.

The rearrangement uses TRBV9 and TRBJ2-7; D is perhaps TRBD2 (6 bases). The CDR3 has 18 amino acids. CDR1 SGDLS and CDR2 YYNGEE come from the germline V gene. The V gene lost 3 bases and the J gene lost 3 bases, with 25 bases spanning the gap. In DNA form, the CDR3 reads TGTGCCAGCAGCGGGCCCATCAAAGGAGGGGAAAGGGACTACGAGCAGTACTTC. Translated, it gives CASSGPIKGGERDYEQYF. The variable domain in full, with the rest retrieved from reference TRBV9 and TRBJ2-7, is DSGVTQTPKHLITATGQRVTLRCSPRSGDLSVYWYQQSLDQGLQFLIQYYNGEERAKGNILERFSAQQFPDLHSELNLSSLELGDSALYFCASSGPIKGGERDYEQYFGPGTRLTVT.

This clone was picked up one time. The chain joins TRBV5-6 to TRBJ1-4, with 10 nucleotides matching TRBD1. The CDR3 consists of 15 residues. V was pared by 4 bases and J by 6 bases, with 6 bases of the junction left unmatched. CDR1 SGHDT and CDR2 YYEEEE come from the germline V gene. CDR3 sequence: CASSQTGGKDEKLFF. CDR3 bases: TGTGCCAGCAGCCAGACAGGGGGCAAAGATGAAAAACTGTTTTTT.

V and J are TRBV28 and TRBJ2-7; D uncertain. V lost 5 bases and J 6 bases, leaving 17 bases between the germline ends. This CDR3 contains 14 residues. The germline V gene encodes CDR1 MDHEN and CDR2 SYDVKM. The CDR3 here is CASSPLGSFSEQYF. The CDR3 DNA follows: TGTGCCAGCAGTCCCCTGGGTTCCTTTAGCGAGCAGTACTTC.

The chain has TRBV11-2 and TRBJ2-2; possibly TRBD2 for D (5 bases). The CDR3 loop spans 13 amino acids. Trimming removed 6 bases from V and 5 bases from J, with 10 bases in between. CDR1 is SGHAT and CDR2 is FQNNGV in the germline V gene. The CDR3 protein is CASSPGGTGELFF. DNA of the CDR3: TGTGCCAGCAGTCCGGGCGGGACCGGGGAGCTGTTTTTT.

The rearrangement links TRBV2 to TRBJ2-7; no reliable D call. From germline, CDR1 is SNHLY and CDR2 FYNNEI. Trimming took off 5 bases at V and 0 bases at J, with 8 bases between the two ends. This CDR3 contains 13 residues. The CDR3 DNA sequence: TGTGCCAGCAGTCCCGGTTACTCCTACGAGCAGTACTTC. It is translated as CASSPGYSYEQYF.

V gene TRBV7-9 combines with J gene TRBJ2-7; perhaps TRBD2 as D (6 bases). Germline V gene data show CDR1 as SEHNR and CDR2 as FQNEAQ (reference sequence). V lost 2 bases and J lost 7, with 18 bases in between. The CDR3 runs to 15 residues. The CDR3 here is CASSLNLARPVEQYF. The DNA for the CDR3 is TGTGCCAGCAGCTTAAATCTAGCGCGCCCCGTGGAGCAGTACTTC.

Concerning this clone itself: The same CDR3 arises from other DNA sequences in this sample as well. J is TRBJ1-4 and V is TRBV10-2, with unresolved D. The ends were cut back, 0 bases at V and 8 bases at J, with 4 bases in the middle. Germline CDR1 is WSHSY and CDR2 is SAAADI. The CDR3 has 12 amino acids. CDR3 in DNA: TGCGCCAGCAGTGAGTCTCGGGAAAAACTGTTTTTT. Its protein is CASSESREKLFF.

V is TRBV5-3 and J is TRBJ2-3, with 15 bases lining up with TRBD2. TRBV5-3 is placed among ORFs of uncertain function. The CDR3 totals 18 residues. With 3 bases clipped from V and 1 base from J, the junction kept 6 bases outside the gene matches. The CDR3 DNA reads TGTGCCAGAAGCTCCCGGACTAGCGGGAGGGCCGGCACAGATACGCAGTATTTT. This sequence encodes CARSSRTSGRAGTDTQYF.

The chain recombines TRBV5-1 with TRBJ2-1; 9 bases are a match to TRBD2. The CDR3 contains 16 residues. Germline CDR1 reads SGHRS; CDR2 reads YFSETQ. Losses at the gene ends were 3 bases for V and 3 bases for J; bases not matched to a gene: 7. The DNA of the CDR3 is TGCGCCAGCAGCTCGCCGGGACTAGCTAGCTACAATGAGCAGTTCTTC. As protein: CASSSPGLASYNEQFF.

This chain joins TRBV5-4 and TRBJ1-4, with a tentative D call TRBD1 (6 bases). The CDR3 is 15 amino acids. Per germline, CDR1 SGHNT and CDR2 YYREEE (reference sequence). The germline V and J ends were trimmed by 4 bases and 4 bases, with 14 bases remaining between them. The CDR3 nucleotides read TGTGCCAGCAGCCGACCAGGGGCCCGTAATGAAAAACTGTTTTTT. Amino acid sequence: CASSRPGARNEKLFF. Combining the CDR3 with reference TRBV5-4 and TRBJ1-4 gives the whole variable domain ETGVTQSPTHLIKTRGQQVTLRCSSQSGHNTVSWYQQALGQGPQFIFQYYREEENGRGNFPPRFSGLQFPNYSSELNVNALELDDSALYLCASSRPGARNEKLFFGSGTQLSVL.

The rearrangement uses TRBV2 and TRBJ2-1; 8 bases match TRBD2. V lost 8 bases to trimming and J lost 4 bases; unmatched junction nucleotides: 4. The CDR3 totals 13 residues. Germline loops: CDR1 SNHLY, CDR2 FYNNEI. The DNA for the CDR3 is TGTGCCAGCCGAGCGGGAGCTTACAATGAGCAGTTCTTC. It translates to CASRAGAYNEQFF.

This clone was seen only once. The V and J genes are TRBV27 and TRBJ1-4; TRBD1 is a possible D gene (6 bases). There are 14 residues in the CDR3. The V gene's germline CDR1 is MNHEY and CDR2 SMNVEV (reference sequence). Trimming removed 3 bases from V and 5 bases from J, with 10 bases in between. The CDR3 DNA reads as TGTGCCAGCAGTTTTCAGGGGATGAATGAAAAACTGTTTTTT. Translation gives CASSFQGMNEKLFF.

The chain combines TRBV19 with TRBJ2-2; 11 positions match TRBD2. This CDR3 comprises 15 residues. In germline, CDR1 is LNHDA, CDR2 SQIVND (reference sequence). The CDR3 coding sequence is TGTGTTAGTGGGACTAGCGGCTCGAACACCGGGGAGCTGTTTTTT. The encoded protein is CVSGTSGSNTGELFF.

CDR3 residues: CATDVGGSTDTQYF. The CDR3 DNA reads TGTGCCACCGACGTGGGGGGCAGCACAGATACGCAGTATTTT. The chain joins TRBV28 to TRBJ2-3, with D perhaps given as TRBD1 or TRBD2 (6 bases each). The CDR3 spans 14 residues. Germline V gene data show CDR1 as MDHEN and CDR2 as SYDVKM. Trimming took off 10 bases at V and 0 bases at J, with 14 bases between the two ends.

The chain combines TRBV29-1 with TRBJ1-1; D may be TRBD1 (6 bases). The length of the CDR3 is 13 residues. The ends were cut back, 7 bases at V and 0 bases at J, with 12 bases in the middle. The germline CDR1 and CDR2 sequences are SQVTM and ANQGSEA. In nucleotides, the CDR3 is TGCAGCGCTGCAGGGGCGCTGAACACTGAAGCTTTCTTT. Translated, it gives CSAAGALNTEAFF. The entire variable domain, with the rest obtained from reference TRBV29-1 and TRBJ1-1, is as follows: SAVISQKPSRDICQRGTSLTIQCQVDSQVTMMFWYRQQPGQSLTLIATANQGSEATYESGFVIDKFPISRPNLTFSTLTVSNMSPEDSSIYLCSAAGALNTEAFFGQGTRLTVV.

This chain joins TRBV28 and TRBJ2-7; TRBD2 matches 10 bases. The CDR3 has 18 amino acids. Trimming cost V 7 bases and J 0 bases; bases outside gene matches: 15. Germline-derived CDR1 and CDR2 are MDHEN and SYDVKM. The CDR3 DNA follows: TGTGCCAGCACCTATGAGGGGTTTAGCGGGGGGAGCTCCTACGAGCAGTACTTC. It codes for CASTYEGFSGGSSYEQYF.

V is TRBV5-4 and J is TRBJ2-7; TRBD2 matches at 10 bases. Germline CDR1 reads SGHNT; CDR2 reads YYREEE (reference sequence). J lost 2 bases, V lost 4 bases, and 15 bases had no gene match. This CDR3 is built from 18 residues. The chain's CDR3 is CASSKYYMTSGLTYEQYF. The CDR3 nucleotides read TGTGCCAGCAGCAAATACTATATGACTAGCGGGTTGACCTACGAGCAGTACTTC.

The chain recombines TRBV29-1 with TRBJ2-5; tentative D call: TRBD1 (6 bases). V lost 2 bases and J lost 6, with 10 bases in between. Germline CDR1 reads SQVTM; CDR2 reads ANQGSEA. The CDR3 loop spans 12 amino acids. CDR3 in DNA: TGCAGCGTTGAACGTCAGGGGCAGACCCAGTACTTC. Protein sequence: CSVERQGQTQYF.